This T cell receptor beta chain was found in a study of blood T cell repertoires in COVID-19 (dated by TCRdb to the early 2020s). Regarding the research as a whole: The collaborator samples originated in the United States, Italy and Spain and spanned the acute and convalescent phases of COVID-19. The prospective study material was composed of cDNA or gDNA derived from T cells, B-cell-depleted T cells, or PBMCs. HLA class I and class II types, where available, came from metadata supplied by the sample provider rather than from assay-based typing. The repertoires were made available in a free public database intended to serve as a resource for research on the immune response to SARS-CoV-2. Nearly every sample came with metadata listing a de-identified subject ID, COVID-19 status, age in years and sex. Deeply sampled blood TCRbeta repertoires from subjects exposed to, actively infected with, or recovered from COVID-19 were included in the dataset. Samples came from the ongoing ImmuneRACE study (first 160 participants) plus 1,254 subjects from 6 global collaborators.

On this clone: Its antigen specificity is not known. Base qualities were left out, and no much larger clone turns up one base away.

What the authors observed across the whole study: The quantity of clinical and demographic metadata differed by source and by participant and was supplied without curation.

Enrolling through a virtual design, the prospective study's participants ranged in age from roughly 18 to 89 years and lived across approximately 25 United States geographic areas. Cohort assignment in the prospective study relied on participant-reported clinical history from a screening survey and a study questionnaire. ImmuneRACE Cohort 3 recovered participants were defined by two consecutive negative NP/OP PCR tests, healthcare professional clearance, or symptom resolution. In the prospective study, mobile phlebotomists collected whole blood, serum and a nasopharyngeal or oropharyngeal swab from each participant. Participants in the prospective study had the option to provide additional blood draws and questionnaires over a 2-month period. Blood samples from the prospective study were shipped frozen or at room temperature prior to DNA extraction. According to the germline V gene (reference sequence), CDR1 reads GTSNPN and CDR2 reads SVGIG. From the cysteine up to the phenylalanine, the CDR3 has a length of 12 residues. Here the CDR3 DNA is all that survives: 36 bases in frame from base 1. Trimming takes 7 bases from V and 0 bases from J, and the germline ends sit 9 bases apart.

TCRbeta CDR3 regions were amplified from genomic DNA using the immunoSEQ Assay, a bias-controlled multiplex PCR. Per the authors' processing: The number of nucleated cells in each sample was estimated from the amplification of reference gene primers within the assay. To quantify the absolute abundance of each unique TCRbeta CDR3 rearrangement, sequence reads were collapsed and filtered. For each sample, productive Simpson clonality was calculated by taking the square root of Simpson's diversity index across productive rearrangements. TCRdb mirrors the immuneACCESS table, restricted to in-frame sequences. Some clones are absent from its copies; in checked studies, under half trace to an unresolved V gene, and the reason for the others is unknown. V and J calls plus clone size are reproduced from that table; the DNA served to infer D and trimming. For this sample there are about 250,000 clones; around nine tenths appear just once. Together, the top ten hold about 1.6% of the sample.

The sample taken for sequencing was PBMCs or T cells enriched from blood (not recorded which). The chain uses TRBV30 and TRBJ1-1, with the D gene not clear enough to name. This receptor was identified in a woman between 50 and 59 years old who had recovered from COVID-19. The sequenced DNA: TGTGCCTCCAATCGGGTGAACACTGAAGCTTTCTTT. The translation is CASNRVNTEAFF.